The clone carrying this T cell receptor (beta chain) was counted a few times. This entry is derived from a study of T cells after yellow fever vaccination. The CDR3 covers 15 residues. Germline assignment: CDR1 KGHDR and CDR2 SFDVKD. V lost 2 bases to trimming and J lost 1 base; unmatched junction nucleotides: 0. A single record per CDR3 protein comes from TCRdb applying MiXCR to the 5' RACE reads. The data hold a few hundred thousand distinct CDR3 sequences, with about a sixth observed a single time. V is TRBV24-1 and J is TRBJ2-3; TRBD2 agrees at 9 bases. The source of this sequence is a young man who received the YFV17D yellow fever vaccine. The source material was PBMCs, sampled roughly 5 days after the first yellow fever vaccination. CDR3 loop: CATSDSSGGTDTQYF. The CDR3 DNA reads TGTGCCACCAGTGATTCTAGCGGGGGCACAGATACGCAGTATTTT.